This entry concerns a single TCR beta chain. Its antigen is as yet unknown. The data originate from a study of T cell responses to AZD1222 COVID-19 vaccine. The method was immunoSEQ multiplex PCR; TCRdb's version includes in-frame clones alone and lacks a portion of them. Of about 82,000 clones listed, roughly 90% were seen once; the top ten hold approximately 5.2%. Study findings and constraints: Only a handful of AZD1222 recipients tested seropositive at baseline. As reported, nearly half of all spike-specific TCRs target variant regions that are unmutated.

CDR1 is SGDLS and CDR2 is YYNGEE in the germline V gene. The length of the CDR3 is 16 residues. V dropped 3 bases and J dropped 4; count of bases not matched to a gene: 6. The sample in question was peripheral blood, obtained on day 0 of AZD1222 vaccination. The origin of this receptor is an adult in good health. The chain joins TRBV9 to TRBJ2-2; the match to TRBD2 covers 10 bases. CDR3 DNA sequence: TGTGCCAGCAGCGCACATAGCGGGGGGTCCACCGGGGAGCTGTTTTTT. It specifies CASSAHSGGSTGELFF.